The T cell receptor beta chain under discussion was sequenced for a study of graft-versus-host responses after intestinal transplantation. Looking at the study overall: Every one of the recipients received anti-thymocyte globulin induction and afterwards took tacrolimus and steroids for around 3 years. Study outcomes and limitations: Allografts from individuals with graft-donor T cell macrochimerism displayed high graft-versus-host to host-versus-graft clonal ratios. Early declines in HvG clones that occurred post-transplant were associated with peak circulating GvH clone levels. Detection of GvH clones occurred in recipient marrow, and some had their first appearance in ileum or blood.

Method: immunoSEQ multiplex PCR; TCRdb's copy keeps in-frame clones and lacks some. The sample has over 90,000 clones; approximately 93% are singletons. Germline loops: CDR1 SEHNR, CDR2 FQNEAQ (reference sequence). This CDR3 has 14 residues. Unmatched junction bases numbered 7, after V lost 5 bases and J lost 3 bases. For this clone: Its specificity is not known.

This specimen consisted of unstimulated CD8+ T cells sorted from spleen or lymph node cells, obtained before intestinal transplant. The receptor comes from a human donor who received an intestinal transplant. The V and J genes are TRBV7-9 and TRBJ2-7, with TRBD1 matching 7 bases. Written as DNA, the CDR3 is TGTGCCAGCAGCACCCCCCGGGACAGCTACGAGCAGTACTTC. Translated: CASSTPRDSYEQYF.